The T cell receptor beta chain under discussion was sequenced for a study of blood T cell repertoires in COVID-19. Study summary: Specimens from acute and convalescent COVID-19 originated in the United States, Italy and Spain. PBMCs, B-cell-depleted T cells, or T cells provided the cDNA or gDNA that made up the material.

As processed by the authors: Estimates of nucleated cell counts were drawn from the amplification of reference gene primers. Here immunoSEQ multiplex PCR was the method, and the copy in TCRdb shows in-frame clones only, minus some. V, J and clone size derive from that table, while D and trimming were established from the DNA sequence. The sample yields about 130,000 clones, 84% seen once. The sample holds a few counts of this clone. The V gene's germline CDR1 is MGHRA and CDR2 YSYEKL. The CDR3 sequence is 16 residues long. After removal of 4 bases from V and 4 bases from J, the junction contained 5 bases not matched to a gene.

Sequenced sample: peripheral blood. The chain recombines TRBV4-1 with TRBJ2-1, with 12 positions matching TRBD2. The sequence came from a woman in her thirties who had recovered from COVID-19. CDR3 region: CASSPRLAGDYNEQFF. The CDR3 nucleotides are TGCGCCAGCAGCCCCCGACTAGCGGGGGATTACAATGAGCAGTTCTTC.